This TCR beta chain was recorded in a study of T-cell reconstitution after alpha-beta-depleted transplantation in children (dated by TCRdb to the mid-2010s). Notes on the research overall: The study quantitatively tracked T-cell immune reconstitution after TCRalphabeta/CD19-depleted allogeneic hematopoietic cell transplantation in children using TCR repertoire profiling.

Library preparation used PCR. The instrument was an Illumina HiSeq 2500. To normalize quantification of the TCRbeta repertoire, the TCR libraries were built with molecular barcoding that relied on unique molecular identifiers. Through fastp at Q25 and MiXCR, TCRdb rebuilt clones from the public reads, retaining in-frame beta chains. All rows with the same CDR3 protein become a single entry with the most common DNA and genes. Recorded for this sample are around 370,000 distinct CDR3 sequences; 10% of them occurred a single time. The ten most abundant clones make up less than 2.5% of the sample. Turning to this clonotype: Its antigen specificity is not known. It has no much larger one-base neighbor in the sample; base qualities were not kept.

Specimen: PBMCs from the stem cell graft donor, collected from the stem cell graft. The clonotype comes from a human donor who donated a stem cell graft to a child with acute lymphoblastic leukemia.

CDR3 protein: CASGPLGGATYEQYF. The nucleotides are TGTGCTAGTGGTCCCCTGGGCGGAGCAACCTACGAGCAGTACTTC. Recombination linked TRBV12-5 to TRBJ2-7, with the D gene call left open. The CDR3 has 15 amino acids, counting the end cysteine and phenylalanine. CDR3 DNA only is kept here, 45 bases in frame from base 1. The V end loses 5 bases and the J end loses 2 bases, and a stretch of 16 bases separates them. The germline V gene sets CDR1 to LGHNT and CDR2 to FRNRAP.